Listed below are T cell receptor beta chains from one sample, sequenced in a study of OX40 agonist ivuxolimab in advanced cancers. TCRdb's copy holds only in-frame clones and misses some; the assay was immunoSEQ multiplex PCR. The top ten hold 16% of the sample, which has roughly 40,000 clones, 85% seen once. The sequencing here drew on CD4+ or CD8+ T cells sorted from blood, taken in a trial of the OX40 agonist ivuxolimab. The source is an adult with an advanced solid tumor such as melanoma, head and neck, liver or kidney cancer. CDR3s include the opening cysteine and the closing phenylalanine or tryptophan. A D gene is named only where the DNA matches it firmly. Only some rows state a clone size, as once, few, many or a class for expanded clones.

j_call | d_call | v_call | clone_size | cdr3_nt | cdr3_aa
TRBJ2-3 | - | TRBV9 | once | TGTGCCAGCAGCGTAGGGGACACAACTAGCACAGATACGCAGTATTTT | CASSVGDTTSTDTQYF
TRBJ1-2 | - | TRBV7-9 | few | TGTGCCAGCAGCTTCCCGGGGCATAACTATGGCTACACCTTC | CASSFPGHNYGYTF
TRBJ2-7 | - | TRBV27 | - | TGTGCCAGCAGGACCACTCCAGGGGTTACCTACGAGCAGTACTTC | CASRTTPGVTYEQYF
TRBJ1-1 | - | TRBV6-1 | - | TGTGCCAGCGTGTGGGGCACTGAAGCTTTCTTT | CASVWGTEAFF
TRBJ2-7 | - | TRBV7-2 | - | TGTGCCAGCAGCCCGCAGGGTTCCCACGAGCAGTACTTC | CASSPQGSHEQYF
TRBJ1-4 | - | TRBV27 | - | TGTGCCAGCAGTCGGAGGTTGGGTCGAAATGAAAAACTGTTTTTT | CASSRRLGRNEKLFF
TRBJ2-1 | - | TRBV7-3 | - | TGTGCCAGCAGGGGGGCGACAGACAATGAGCAGTTCTTC | CASRGATDNEQFF
TRBJ2-2 | - | TRBV7-9 | - | TGTGCCAGCAGCTCCCCCAAAGAGAACACCGGGGAGCTGTTTTTT | CASSSPKENTGELFF
TRBJ1-6 | - | TRBV7-2 | few | TGTGCCAGCAGCTTAGCTGGGGGCGCTTTCCCCCTCCACTTT | CASSLAGGAFPLHF
TRBJ2-1 | - | TRBV4-3 | - | TGCGCCAGCAGCCAAACCCCCCCCATCGCGTTGGCAGGAAATGAGCAGTTCTTC | CASSQTPPIALAGNEQFF
TRBJ2-5 | TRBD2 | TRBV4-3 | - | TGCGCCAGCAGCCCAGACGGGCGGGGGGGCCGGGAAGAGACCCAGTACTTC | CASSPDGRGGREETQYF
TRBJ1-5 | - | TRBV10-3 | once | TGTGCCATCAGTGGCGGCAGTGGCAATCAGCCCCAGCATTTT | CAISGGSGNQPQHF
TRBJ2-1 | - | TRBV9 | - | TGTGCCAGCAGCGCCATCGGGAATGAGCAGTTCTTC | CASSAIGNEQFF
TRBJ2-3 | TRBD2 | TRBV9 | many | TGTGCCAGCAGCGTAGAAGCGGGGAGCGGCACAGATACGCAGTATTTT | CASSVEAGSGTDTQYF
TRBJ1-1 | - | TRBV4-1 | few | TGCGCCAGCAGCCAAGTCGACCTGAACACTGAAGCTTTCTTT | CASSQVDLNTEAFF
TRBJ2-2 | - | TRBV19 | - | TGTGCCAGTGGGAACACCGGGGAGCTGTTTTTT | CASGNTGELFF
TRBJ1-5 | - | TRBV11-2 | once | TGTGCCAGCAGCCACAGACAGAGCAATCAGCCCCAGCATTTT | CASSHRQSNQPQHF
TRBJ1-2 | TRBD1 | TRBV14 | - | TGTGCCAGCAGCCAAATTATAGGGGGCCTAATCTATGGCTACACCTTC | CASSQIIGGLIYGYTF
TRBJ2-7 | - | TRBV29-1 | - | TGCAGCGTTGAACAGGGTAGATCCTACGAGCAGTACTTC | CSVEQGRSYEQYF
TRBJ2-7 | - | TRBV6-5 | - | TGTGCCAGCAGTACTGGGTCTGGGGGGAGCGAGCAGTACTTC | CASSTGSGGSEQYF
TRBJ1-1 | - | TRBV7-8 | - | TGTGCCAGCAGCTTATGGACGAACACTGAAGCTTTCTTT | CASSLWTNTEAFF
TRBJ2-7 | - | TRBV2 | - | TGTGCCAGCAGCTTAGAGGGCTACGAGCAGTACTTC | CASSLEGYEQYF
TRBJ2-3 | - | TRBV7-2 | - | TGTGCCAGCAGCCCAGCAAGTGGTAGCACAGATACGCAGTATTTT | CASSPASGSTDTQYF
TRBJ2-5 | TRBD2 | TRBV7-9 | few | TGTGCCAGCAGCCTTAGCGGGAGGGTTGAGACCCAGTACTTC | CASSLSGRVETQYF
TRBJ1-6 | - | TRBV9 | - | TGTGCCAGCAGTCGGGACTCGAGCTCCTATAATTCACCCCTCCACTTT | CASSRDSSSYNSPLHF
TRBJ2-3 | - | TRBV5-4 | - | TGTGCCAGCAGCCCGGTTGTTTGGGGAGGCACAGATACGCAGTATTTT | CASSPVVWGGTDTQYF
TRBJ1-1 | - | TRBV27 | - | TGTGCCAGCAACCACTACCCGACAGTCCAGAACACTGAAGCTTTCTTT | CASNHYPTVQNTEAFF
TRBJ2-7 | - | TRBV5-4 | - | TGTGCCAGCAGCGCCCGATTCTCCCGGGACTCCTACGAGCAGTACTTC | CASSARFSRDSYEQYF
TRBJ2-7 | TRBD2 | TRBV11-2 | - | TGTGCCAGCAGCTTAGAAGGAGCGGGGATCTACGAGCAGTACTTC | CASSLEGAGIYEQYF
TRBJ2-1 | - | TRBV19 | - | TGTGCCAGTAGTTTGTCCGGGCCCCTCTACAATGAGCAGTTCTTC | CASSLSGPLYNEQFF
TRBJ2-7 | TRBD2 | TRBV9 | once | TGTGCCAGCAGCGGTAGCGGGGGGGCTTCCTACGAGCAGTACTTC | CASSGSGGASYEQYF
TRBJ2-1 | TRBD2 | TRBV27 | once | TGTGCCAGCAGTATCGGGACTAGCGCCTACAATGAGCAGTTCTTC | CASSIGTSAYNEQFF
TRBJ2-7 | TRBD1 | TRBV29-1 | - | TGCAGTGTCGGGACAGAACCAAGAGATTACGAGCAGTACTTC | CSVGTEPRDYEQYF
TRBJ1-1 | - | TRBV4-3 | few | TGCGCCAGCAGCCAAGATTTGATGAACACTGAAGCTTTCTTT | CASSQDLMNTEAFF
TRBJ1-3 | TRBD1 | TRBV19 | - | TGTGCCAGTAGTATACGGGGGACAGACGGAAACACCATATATTTT | CASSIRGTDGNTIYF